Following are 27 T cell receptor beta chains from one sample sequenced in a study of blood T cell repertoires in COVID-19. Generated by immunoSEQ multiplex PCR, the TCRdb table keeps only in-frame clones and is missing some. The sample lists approximately 670,000 clones, 90% seen once, with roughly 0.26% in the top ten. Sequencing input: peripheral blood. The receptors derive from a woman between 18 and 30 years old with acute or convalescent COVID-19.

The chain has TRBV4-1 and TRBJ1-5, with a possible D match to TRBD1 (6 bases). CDR1 and CDR2 from the germline V gene are MGHRA and YSYEKL. The CDR3 covers 16 residues. V lost 6 bases to trimming and J lost 2 bases, with 17 bases between them. The CDR3 nucleotides read TGCGCCAGCAGACCGGGGGGGCCAGGGGGCAATCAGCCCCAGCATTTT. This codes for CASRPGGPGGNQPQHF.

This sequence joins TRBV5-1 and TRBJ2-2, with TRBD2 as a possible D gene (5 bases). The CDR3 consists of 13 residues. Germline CDR1 is SGHRS and CDR2 is YFSETQ. The germline V and J ends were trimmed by 7 bases and 6 bases, with 13 bases remaining between them. The CDR3 protein is CASRSGEAGELFF. In DNA form, the CDR3 reads TGCGCCAGCCGCAGCGGAGAGGCCGGGGAGCTGTTTTTT.

The gene calls are TRBV9 and TRBJ1-2; no definite D call. CDR3 size: 15 residues. Germline-derived CDR1 and CDR2 are SGDLS and YYNGEE. Trimming cost V 0 bases and J 4 bases, with 13 bases left between them. CDR3 in DNA: TGTGCCAGCAGCGTAGAGGGAGGGCCCCTCTATGGCTACACCTTC. It specifies CASSVEGGPLYGYTF. Looking up the rest from reference TRBV9 and TRBJ1-2 gives the full variable domain: DSGVTQTPKHLITATGQRVTLRCSPRSGDLSVYWYQQSLDQGLQFLIQYYNGEERAKGNILERFSAQQFPDLHSELNLSSLELGDSALYFCASSVEGGPLYGYTFGSGTRLTVV.

This clone showed up just once. The CDR3 sequence is CASSPPGAGGAYTQYF. The CDR3 bases are TGCGCCAGCAGCCCCCCAGGGGCGGGGGGCGCCTATACGCAGTATTTT. The V and J genes are TRBV5-1 and TRBJ2-3, with 8 bases fitting TRBD2. Germline V gene lookup returns CDR1 SGHRS and CDR2 YFSETQ. The CDR3 loop spans 16 amino acids. With V trimmed by 4 bases and J by 7 bases, 14 bases remained unmatched. The full variable domain, completed using reference TRBV5-1 and TRBJ2-3, is KAGVTQTPRYLIKTRGQQVTLSCSPISGHRSVSWYQQTPGQGLQFLFEYFSETQRNKGNFPGRFSGRQFSNSRSEMNVSTLELGDSALYLCASSPPGAGGAYTQYFGPGTRLTVL.

V usage is TRBV27 and J usage is TRBJ2-7, with a possible D match to TRBD2 (5 bases). Germline-derived CDR1 and CDR2 are MNHEY and SMNVEV (reference sequence). Trimming removed 7 bases at V and 7 bases at J, with 20 bases between. The CDR3 has 14 residues. CDR3 coding DNA: TGTGCCAGCATTTGCCCGGGATCGGCGTGTGAGCAGTACTTC. This sequence encodes CASICPGSACEQYF.

This chain connects TRBV2 to TRBJ1-2, with 10 nucleotides matching TRBD1. V was pared by 5 bases and J by 1 base, with 10 bases of the junction left unmatched. The CDR3 totals 17 residues. Germline CDR1 and CDR2: SNHLY and FYNNEI. CDR3 amino acids: CASSLLTDRGLNYGYTF. CDR3 sequence (DNA): TGTGCCAGCAGTCTACTCACAGACAGGGGGCTTAACTATGGCTACACCTTC.

The rearrangement links TRBV19 to TRBJ1-5; D call uncertain. CDR1 and CDR2 from the germline V gene are LNHDA and SQIVND (reference sequence). V dropped 5 bases and J dropped 1 base, with 18 bases sitting between them. This CDR3 is built from 17 residues. CDR3 loop: CASSGIQDWRSNQPQHF. CDR3 DNA sequence: TGTGCCAGTAGTGGCATTCAGGATTGGAGGAGCAATCAGCCCCAGCATTTT.

V gene TRBV5-1 combines with J gene TRBJ2-1; weak D call: TRBD1 (5 bases). The CDR3 contains 13 residues. Trimming removed 5 bases at V and 8 bases at J, with 14 bases between. Germline-derived CDR1 and CDR2 are SGHRS and YFSETQ. This chain's CDR3 is CASRRGQGDEQFF. The CDR3 coding sequence is TGCGCCAGCAGAAGGGGCCAAGGGGATGAGCAGTTCTTC.

The gene calls are TRBV27 and TRBJ2-7, with TRBD1 identical over 7 bases. The germline V gene has CDR1 MNHEY and CDR2 SMNVEV (reference sequence). The CDR3 consists of 14 residues. V was pared by 3 bases and J by 4 bases, with 6 bases of the junction left unmatched. In nucleotides, the CDR3 is TGTGCCAGCAGTTTCTACAGGGGCGGTTACGAGCAGTACTTC. Residues: CASSFYRGGYEQYF.

The chain is built from TRBV6-2 or TRBV6-3 and TRBJ1-4; D not certain. Germline-derived CDR1 and CDR2 are MNHEY and SVGEGT. The CDR3 is 15 amino acids. V lost 0 bases, J lost 4 bases, and 9 bases lay in between. The CDR3 bases are TGTGCCAGCAGTTACTCGGAGGCGGGTAATGAAAAACTGTTTTTT. This sequence encodes CASSYSEAGNEKLFF.

This chain links TRBV4-3 with TRBJ1-1; D is perhaps TRBD1 (6 bases). The V and J ends lost 4 bases and 2 bases respectively, with 17 bases between them. Germline-derived CDR1 and CDR2 are LGHNA and YSLEER. The CDR3 is 16 amino acids. This CDR3 reads CASSRGRGTQNTEAFF. The CDR3 region has the DNA TGCGCCAGCAGCCGGGGGCGGGGGACCCAAAACACTGAAGCTTTCTTT.

V is TRBV4-1 and J is TRBJ2-7; 9 nucleotides align to TRBD1. V was clipped by 4 bases and J by 6 bases; unmatched bases: 7. Germline V gives CDR1 MGHRA, CDR2 YSYEKL. The CDR3 runs 14 residues. CDR3 loop: CASSLWTGDGEQYF. The CDR3 DNA follows: TGCGCCAGCAGCCTTTGGACAGGGGATGGCGAGCAGTACTTC.

The chain carries TRBV30 and TRBJ1-1; no definite D call. Germline CDR1 GTSNPN, CDR2 SVGIG (reference sequence). The CDR3 consists of 15 residues. The V gene lost 2 bases and the J gene lost 4 bases, with 17 bases spanning the gap. The CDR3 sequence is CAWSTREGVGTEAFF. DNA for the CDR3: TGTGCCTGGAGTACCCGGGAGGGTGTGGGCACTGAAGCTTTCTTT.

The gene calls are TRBV18 and TRBJ2-3; TRBD2 matches at 8 bases. CDR1 is KGHSH and CDR2 is LQKENI in the germline V gene. The CDR3 is 15 residues long. Trimming cost V 6 bases and J 4 bases; bases outside gene matches: 9. The CDR3 coding sequence is TGTGCCAGCTCGGAGGGACTAGGGGCCCCAGATACGCAGTATTTT. Translating gives CASSEGLGAPDTQYF.

The chain combines TRBV4-2 with TRBJ2-5, with 10 bases identical to TRBD2. Unmatched junction bases numbered 6, after V lost 1 base and J lost 4 bases. The CDR3 extends over 16 amino acids. Germline lookup yields CDR1 LGHNA and CDR2 YNFKEQ. The CDR3 sequence: CASSQVVSGGGETQYF. The CDR3 DNA follows: TGTGCCAGCAGCCAAGTAGTCAGCGGGGGGGGAGAGACCCAGTACTTC.

The chain recombines TRBV20-1 with TRBJ1-6, with D perhaps matching TRBD1 (6 bases). Per germline, CDR1 DFQATT and CDR2 SNEGSKA (reference sequence). The germline V and J ends were trimmed by 3 bases and 7 bases, with 13 bases remaining between them. The CDR3 totals 14 residues. The CDR3 bases are TGCAGTGCTAGTCCGACAGGTAGAAATTCACCCCTCCACTTT. Translating gives CSASPTGRNSPLHF.

The chain links TRBV30 to TRBJ2-7; 7 nucleotides align to TRBD1. J lost 3 bases, V lost 7 bases, and 9 bases had no gene match. Germline V lookup: CDR1 GTSNPN, CDR2 SVGIG (reference sequence). The CDR3 runs to 13 residues. CDR3 nucleotide sequence: TGTGCCTACTCTTTGACAGGGATCTACGAGCAGTACTTC. It translates to CAYSLTGIYEQYF.

This chain links TRBV30 with TRBJ1-4; D is perhaps TRBD1 (6 bases). The CDR3 loop spans 16 amino acids. V was cut by 0 bases and J by 8 bases, with 19 bases left in between. The germline CDR1 and CDR2 sequences are GTSNPN and SVGIG (reference sequence). The CDR3 region is CAWSVRGRGRGEKLFF. The CDR3 DNA sequence: TGTGCCTGGAGTGTACGGGGCAGGGGCCGGGGCGAAAAACTGTTTTTT.

CDR3 sequence reads: CSVVDRAGGAFF. The CDR3, as DNA: TGCAGCGTAGTCGACAGGGCCGGAGGAGCTTTCTTT. This chain joins TRBV29-1 and TRBJ1-1, with 7 bases fitting TRBD1. Trimming at V came to 6 bases and at J to 10 bases, leaving 11 bases not matched to a gene. This CDR3 has 12 amino acids. Germline CDR1 is SQVTM and CDR2 is ANQGSEA. Using reference TRBV29-1 and TRBJ1-1 for the parts outside the CDR3, the full variable domain is SAVISQKPSRDICQRGTSLTIQCQVDSQVTMMFWYRQQPGQSLTLIATANQGSEATYESGFVIDKFPISRPNLTFSTLTVSNMSPEDSSIYLCSVVDRAGGAFFGQGTRLTVV.

This chain joins TRBV7-6 and TRBJ1-6; 7 bases match TRBD1. V shed 1 base and J 6 bases; nucleotides not matched to a gene: 3. The CDR3 runs 15 residues. Germline V gene sequence: CDR1 SGHVS, CDR2 FNYEAQ. The CDR3 region is CASSLGQGPNSPLHF. The CDR3 DNA reads as TGTGCCAGCAGCTTAGGACAGGGACCTAATTCACCCCTCCACTTT.

The rearrangement links TRBV28 to TRBJ1-4, with D possibly TRBD1 on 6 matching bases. Between the trimmed V and J ends, which lost 6 bases and 8 bases, there was a span of 19 bases. Per the germline V gene, CDR1 is MDHEN and CDR2 is SYDVKM. The CDR3 contains 15 residues. The DNA for the CDR3 is TGTGCCAGCAGGCCCCAGGGGATATCAGGGGAAAAACTGTTTTTT. This encodes CASRPQGISGEKLFF.

V usage is TRBV27 and J usage is TRBJ1-1, with D possibly matching TRBD1 (5 bases). Germline V gene sequence: CDR1 MNHEY, CDR2 SMNVEV (reference sequence). The CDR3 is made up of 15 amino acids. V was pared by 4 bases and J by 1 base, with 13 bases between. In nucleotides, the CDR3 is TGTGCCAGCAGTTCGTCATCCCAGGGGAACACTGAAGCTTTCTTT. Translation: CASSSSSQGNTEAFF.

The gene calls are TRBV5-6 and TRBJ2-3; tentative D call: TRBD2 (6 bases). V lost 1 base to trimming and J lost 5 bases, with 11 bases between them. There are 14 residues in the CDR3. Germline lookup yields CDR1 SGHDT and CDR2 YYEEEE. CDR3 residues: CASSLLLGGDTQYF. CDR3 sequence (DNA): TGTGCCAGCAGCTTGTTGCTCGGGGGAGATACGCAGTATTTT.

The CDR3 protein is CAASGQRTDTQYF. The CDR3 DNA reads as TGTGCCGCCTCGGGACAGCGCACAGATACGCAGTATTTT. The V and J genes are TRBV27 and TRBJ2-3; 7 bases are a match to TRBD1. This CDR3 is 13 amino acids long. The V gene end was trimmed by 11 bases and the J gene end by 1 base; junction bases not matched to a gene: 6. Germline lookup yields CDR1 MNHEY and CDR2 SMNVEV (reference sequence).

The chain combines TRBV5-5 with TRBJ1-5, with D tentatively TRBD1 (6 bases). Germline V gene sequence: CDR1 SGHKS, CDR2 YYEKEE (reference sequence). The length of the CDR3 is 15 residues. V lost 5 bases, J lost 3 bases, and 15 bases lay in between. The CDR3 bases are TGTGCCAGCAGTCATTTTCAGGGGTTCAATCAGCCCCAGCATTTT. It encodes CASSHFQGFNQPQHF.

The rearrangement links TRBV6-6 to TRBJ1-2, with a tentative D call TRBD1 (6 bases). Germline CDR1 reads MNHNY; CDR2 reads SVGAGI (reference sequence). Trimming cost V 10 bases and J 2 bases, with 23 bases left between them. CDR3 length equals 16 residues. DNA of the CDR3: TGTGCCACCTTCCCCGGGGCGAGGGGGTTCAACTATGGCTACACCTTC. Amino acids: CATFPGARGFNYGYTF.

The chain combines TRBV29-1 with TRBJ2-1; TRBD2 agrees at 8 bases. Germline CDR1 reads SQVTM; CDR2 reads ANQGSEA. This CDR3 region has 14 residues. The V gene end was trimmed by 3 bases and the J gene end by 4 bases; junction bases not matched to a gene: 5. CDR3 nucleotide sequence: TGCAGCGTTGACAGTAAGCGGGGGTACAATGAGCAGTTCTTC. Protein product: CSVDSKRGYNEQFF.